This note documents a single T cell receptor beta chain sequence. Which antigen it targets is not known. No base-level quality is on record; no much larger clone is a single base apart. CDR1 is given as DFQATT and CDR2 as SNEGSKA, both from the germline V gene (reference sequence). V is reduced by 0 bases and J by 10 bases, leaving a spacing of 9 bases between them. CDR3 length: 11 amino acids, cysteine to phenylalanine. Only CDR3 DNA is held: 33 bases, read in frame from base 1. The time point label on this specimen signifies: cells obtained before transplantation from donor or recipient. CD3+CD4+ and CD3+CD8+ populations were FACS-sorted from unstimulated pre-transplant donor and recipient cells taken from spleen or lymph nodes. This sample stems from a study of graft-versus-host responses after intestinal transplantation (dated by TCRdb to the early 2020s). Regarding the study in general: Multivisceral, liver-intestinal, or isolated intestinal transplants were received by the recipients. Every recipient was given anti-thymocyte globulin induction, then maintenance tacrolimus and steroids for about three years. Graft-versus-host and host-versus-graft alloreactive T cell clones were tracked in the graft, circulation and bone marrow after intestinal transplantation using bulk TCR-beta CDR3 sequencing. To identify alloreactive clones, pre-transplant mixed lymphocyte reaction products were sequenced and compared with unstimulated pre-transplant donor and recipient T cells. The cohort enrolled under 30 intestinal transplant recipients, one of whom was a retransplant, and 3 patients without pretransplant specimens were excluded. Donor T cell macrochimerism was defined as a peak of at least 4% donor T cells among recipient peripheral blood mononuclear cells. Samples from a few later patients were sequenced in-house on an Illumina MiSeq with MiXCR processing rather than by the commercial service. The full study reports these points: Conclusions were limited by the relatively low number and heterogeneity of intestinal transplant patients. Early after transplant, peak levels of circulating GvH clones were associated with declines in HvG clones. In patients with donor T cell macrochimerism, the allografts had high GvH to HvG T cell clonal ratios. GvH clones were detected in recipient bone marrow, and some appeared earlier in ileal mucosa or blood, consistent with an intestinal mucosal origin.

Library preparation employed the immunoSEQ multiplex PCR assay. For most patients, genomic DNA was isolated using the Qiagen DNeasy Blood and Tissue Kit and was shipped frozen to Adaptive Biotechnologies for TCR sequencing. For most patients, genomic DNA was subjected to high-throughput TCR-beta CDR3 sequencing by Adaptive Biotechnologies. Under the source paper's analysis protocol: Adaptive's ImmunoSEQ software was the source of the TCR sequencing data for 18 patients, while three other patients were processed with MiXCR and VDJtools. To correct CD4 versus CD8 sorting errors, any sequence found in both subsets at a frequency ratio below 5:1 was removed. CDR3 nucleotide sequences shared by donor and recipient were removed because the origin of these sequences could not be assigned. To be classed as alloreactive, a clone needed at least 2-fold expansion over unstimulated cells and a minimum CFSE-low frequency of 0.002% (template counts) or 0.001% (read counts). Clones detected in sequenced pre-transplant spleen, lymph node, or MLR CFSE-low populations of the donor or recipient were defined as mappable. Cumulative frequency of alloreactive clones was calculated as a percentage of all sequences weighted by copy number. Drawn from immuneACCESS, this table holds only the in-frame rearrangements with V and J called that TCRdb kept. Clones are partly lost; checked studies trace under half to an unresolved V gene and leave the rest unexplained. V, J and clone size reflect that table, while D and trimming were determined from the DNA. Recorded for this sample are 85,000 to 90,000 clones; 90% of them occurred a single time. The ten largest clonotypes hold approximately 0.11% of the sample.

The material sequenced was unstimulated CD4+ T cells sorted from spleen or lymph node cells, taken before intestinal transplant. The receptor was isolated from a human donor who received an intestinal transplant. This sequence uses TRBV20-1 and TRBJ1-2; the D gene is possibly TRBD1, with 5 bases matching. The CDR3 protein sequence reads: CSARDGAAYTF. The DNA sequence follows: TGCAGTGCTAGAGATGGGGCAGCCTACACCTTC.